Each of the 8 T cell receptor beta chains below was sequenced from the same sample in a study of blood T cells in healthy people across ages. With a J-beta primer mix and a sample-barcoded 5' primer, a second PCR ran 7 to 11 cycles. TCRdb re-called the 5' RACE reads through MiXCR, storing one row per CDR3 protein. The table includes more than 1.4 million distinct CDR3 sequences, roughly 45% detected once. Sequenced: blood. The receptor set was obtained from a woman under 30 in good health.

CDR3 region: CASSRTSVPDTQYF. CDR3 nucleotides: TGCGCCAGCAGCCGGACTAGCGTCCCAGATACGCAGTATTTT. This rearrangement joins TRBV4-1 to TRBJ2-3, with 9 bases lining up with TRBD2. The CDR3 length is 14 residues. Germline assignment: CDR1 MGHRA and CDR2 YSYEKL. V lost 4 bases and J lost 4; bases outside the gene matches: 3.

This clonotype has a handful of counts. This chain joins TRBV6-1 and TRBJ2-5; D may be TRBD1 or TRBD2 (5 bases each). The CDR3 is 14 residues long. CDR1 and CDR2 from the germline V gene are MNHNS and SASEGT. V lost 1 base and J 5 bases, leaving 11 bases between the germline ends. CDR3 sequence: CASSEVRAGETQYF. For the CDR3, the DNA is TGTGCCAGCAGTGAAGTGAGGGCAGGGGAGACCCAGTACTTC.

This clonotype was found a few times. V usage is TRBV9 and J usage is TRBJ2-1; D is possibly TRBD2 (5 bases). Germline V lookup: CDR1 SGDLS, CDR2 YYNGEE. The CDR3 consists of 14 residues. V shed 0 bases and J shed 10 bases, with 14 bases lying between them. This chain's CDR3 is CASSVAPGEYEQFF. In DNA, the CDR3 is TGTGCCAGCAGCGTAGCTCCCGGGGAATACGAGCAGTTCTTC. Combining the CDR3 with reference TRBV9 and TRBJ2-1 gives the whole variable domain DSGVTQTPKHLITATGQRVTLRCSPRSGDLSVYWYQQSLDQGLQFLIQYYNGEERAKGNILERFSAQQFPDLHSELNLSSLELGDSALYFCASSVAPGEYEQFFGPGTRLTVL.

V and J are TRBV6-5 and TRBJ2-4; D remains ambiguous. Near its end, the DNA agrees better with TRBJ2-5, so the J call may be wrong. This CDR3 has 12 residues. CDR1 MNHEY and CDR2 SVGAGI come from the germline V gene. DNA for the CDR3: TGTGCCAGCAGTTACGTCGGTGGGACCCAGTACTTC. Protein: CASSYVGGTQYF.

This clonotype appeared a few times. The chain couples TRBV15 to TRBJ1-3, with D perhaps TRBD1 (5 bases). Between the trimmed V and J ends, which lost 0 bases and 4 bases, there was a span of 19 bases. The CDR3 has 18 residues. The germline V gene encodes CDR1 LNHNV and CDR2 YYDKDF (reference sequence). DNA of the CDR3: TGTGCCACCAGCAGAGAAATTGCGCGGGGCGCGGGCGGAAACACCATATATTTT. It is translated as CATSREIARGAGGNTIYF.

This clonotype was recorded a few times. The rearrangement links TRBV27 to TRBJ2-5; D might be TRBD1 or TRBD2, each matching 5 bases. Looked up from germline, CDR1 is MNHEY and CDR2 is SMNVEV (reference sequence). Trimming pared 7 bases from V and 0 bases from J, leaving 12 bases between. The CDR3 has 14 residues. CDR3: CASTRGEYQETQYF. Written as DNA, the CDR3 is TGTGCCAGCACCCGAGGGGAGTACCAAGAGACCCAGTACTTC.

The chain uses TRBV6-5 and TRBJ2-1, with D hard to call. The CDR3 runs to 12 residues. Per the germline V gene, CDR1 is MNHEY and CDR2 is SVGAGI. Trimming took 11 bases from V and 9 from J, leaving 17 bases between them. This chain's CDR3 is CASHTGPSEQFF. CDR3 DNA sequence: TGTGCCTCCCACACCGGACCCAGTGAGCAGTTCTTC.

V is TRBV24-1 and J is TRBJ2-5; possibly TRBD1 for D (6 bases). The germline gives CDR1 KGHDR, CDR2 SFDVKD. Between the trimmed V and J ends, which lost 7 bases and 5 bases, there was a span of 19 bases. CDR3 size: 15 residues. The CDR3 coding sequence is TGTGCCACCAGAGTCCCCGGACAGTCTGGGGAGACCCAGTACTTC. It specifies CATRVPGQSGETQYF.